Listed below are T cell receptor beta chains from one sample, sequenced in a study of blood T cell repertoires in COVID-19. Libraries were prepared by immunoSEQ multiplex PCR; TCRdb keeps only in-frame clonotypes and omits some of them. The repertoire holds about 440,000 clones, with about 92% as singletons. The sample taken for sequencing was PBMCs or T cells enriched from blood (not recorded which). Receptor source: a man between 18 and 35 years old who had recovered from COVID-19. The CDR3 runs from the conserved cysteine through the conserved F or W. Fields, in order: D gene, V gene, clone size, J gene, CDR3 protein, CDR3 DNA. D genes are given only for firm matches. Rows may omit the clone size; those that give it use once, few, many or a size class.

>NA|TRBV11-2|NA|TRBJ1-3
CASSLRGARNTIYF
TGTGCCAGCAGCTTACGGGGGGCTAGAAACACCATATATTTT
>NA|TRBV28|once|TRBJ1-4
CASRLGGTVNEKLFF
TGTGCCAGCAGACTCGGGGGGACGGTAAATGAAAAACTGTTTTTT
>NA|TRBV4-1|NA|TRBJ1-3
CASSQVGAYTIYF
TGCGCCAGCAGCCAAGTAGGGGCTTACACCATATATTTT
>NA|TRBV7-9|NA|TRBJ2-1
CASSPPGQINNEQFF
TGTGCCAGCAGCCCCCCTGGACAGATTAACAATGAGCAGTTCTTC
>NA|TRBV11-3|NA|TRBJ1-1
CASSLVLTGTNTEAFF
TGTGCCAGCAGCTTGGTCTTAACAGGGACGAACACTGAAGCTTTCTTT
>NA|TRBV18|few|TRBJ2-7
CASSGGYYEQYF
TGTGCCAGCTCCGGGGGTTACTACGAGCAGTACTTC
>NA|TRBV30|NA|TRBJ2-3
CAWIRVTDTQYF
TGTGCCTGGATAAGAGTCACAGATACGCAGTATTTT
>TRBD1|TRBV2|once|TRBJ1-2
CASRAGQGSYGYTF
TGTGCCAGCAGAGCTGGACAGGGGAGCTATGGCTACACCTTC
>NA|TRBV19|NA|TRBJ1-2
CASSSVDWSYGYTF
TGTGCCAGTAGCTCGGTGGACTGGAGCTATGGCTACACCTTC
>TRBD1|TRBV7-9|NA|TRBJ1-6
CASSLMGDRVGSPLHF
TGTGCCAGCAGCTTAATGGGGGACAGGGTTGGTTCACCCCTCCACTTT
>TRBD1|TRBV7-9|NA|TRBJ1-1
CASSLYRGTEAFF
TGTGCCAGCAGCCTTTACAGGGGCACTGAAGCTTTCTTT
>NA|TRBV14|NA|TRBJ1-2
CASSQEGDYYGYTF
TGTGCCAGCAGCCAAGAGGGAGATTATTATGGCTACACCTTC
>NA|TRBV2|NA|TRBJ1-2
CASSPDSNYGYTF
TGTGCCAGCAGCCCGGACTCTAACTATGGCTACACCTTC
>TRBD2|TRBV18|once|TRBJ2-2
CASSRTSGRDTGELFF
TGTGCCAGCTCCCGGACTAGCGGGAGGGACACCGGGGAGCTGTTTTTT
>NA|TRBV13|NA|TRBJ1-3
CASSSEGAGNTIYF
TGTGCCAGCAGCTCCGAGGGGGCTGGAAACACCATATATTTT
>NA|TRBV3-1/TRBV3-2|NA|TRBJ1-1
CASSQAGAGGAFF
TGTGCCAGCAGCCAAGCCGGGGCCGGGGGGGCTTTCTTT